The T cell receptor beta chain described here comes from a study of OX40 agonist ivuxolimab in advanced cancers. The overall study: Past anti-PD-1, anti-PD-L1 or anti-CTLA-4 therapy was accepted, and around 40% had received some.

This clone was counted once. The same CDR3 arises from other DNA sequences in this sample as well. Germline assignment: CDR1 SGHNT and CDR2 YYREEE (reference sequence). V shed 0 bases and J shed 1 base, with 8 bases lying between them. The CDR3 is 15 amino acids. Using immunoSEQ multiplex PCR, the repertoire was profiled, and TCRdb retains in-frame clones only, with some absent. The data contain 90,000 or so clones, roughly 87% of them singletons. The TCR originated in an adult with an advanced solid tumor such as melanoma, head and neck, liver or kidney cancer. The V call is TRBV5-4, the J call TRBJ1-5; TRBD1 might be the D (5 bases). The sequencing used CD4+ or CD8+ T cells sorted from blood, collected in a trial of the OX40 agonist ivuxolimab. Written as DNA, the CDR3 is TGTGCCAGCAGCTTGGGGGGGACCAGCAATCAGCCCCAGCATTTT. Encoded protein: CASSLGGTSNQPQHF. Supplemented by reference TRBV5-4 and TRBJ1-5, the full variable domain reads ETGVTQSPTHLIKTRGQQVTLRCSSQSGHNTVSWYQQALGQGPQFIFQYYREEENGRGNFPPRFSGLQFPNYSSELNVNALELDDSALYLCASSLGGTSNQPQHFGDGTRLSIL.